These 2 T cell receptor beta chains share one sample of origin, sequenced in a study of blood T cell repertoires in COVID-19. Sequencing used immunoSEQ multiplex PCR; TCRdb keeps in-frame clones, though not all of them. The sample consists of some 290,000 clones, about nine tenths of them appearing once. The specimen sequenced was peripheral blood. The source of these receptors is a woman aged 30 to 39 with COVID-19, enrolled during active disease.

This clone was seen a single time. The sample holds other DNA sequences that translate to the same CDR3. The V call is TRBV12-3 or TRBV12-4, the J call TRBJ1-2, with D unclear. V was clipped by 3 bases and J by 4 bases, with 6 bases between them. The CDR3 runs to 12 residues. The CDR3, as DNA: TGTGCCAGCAGTTTGACATCCTATGGCTACACCTTC. Encoded protein: CASSLTSYGYTF.

This chain connects TRBV24-1 to TRBJ2-1, with 13 nucleotides matching TRBD2. The CDR3 runs 16 residues. Germline lookup yields CDR1 KGHDR and CDR2 SFDVKD. The V gene end was trimmed by 9 bases and the J gene end by 8 bases; junction bases not matched to a gene: 12. The CDR3 nucleotides are TGTGCCACCGGGGGACTAGCGGGAAGGTATGGCTATGAGCAGTTCTTC. Translating gives CATGGLAGRYGYEQFF.